This T cell receptor beta chain was sequenced in a study of T cells in localized non-small cell lung cancer. Study outcomes and limitations: Because sequencing included only one region (of the tumor), heterogeneity remains possible. Peak T cell clonality was found in uninvolved adjacent lung, exceeding tumor. Paired adjacent lung recovered a median approximately 57 of the top 100 tumor clones.

There are 14 residues in the CDR3. CDR1 MNHEY and CDR2 SMNVEV come from the germline V gene (reference sequence). V was cut by 9 bases and J by 1 base, with 15 bases left in between. Note on this clone: What it recognizes is unknown.

The data were produced by immunoSEQ multiplex PCR, yet TCRdb's version contains in-frame clones alone and is incomplete. The table records tens of thousands of clones, roughly 89% of them present only once. The rearrangement uses TRBV27 and TRBJ1-1; D is possibly TRBD1 (5 bases). The receptor was isolated from a male donor aged 60 or over with stage I lung adenocarcinoma. Material: peripheral blood, obtained before any cancer treatment. The CDR3 DNA is TGTGCCAGTTTTTTGCGGGGGGAGAACACTGAAGCTTTCTTT. It codes for CASFLRGENTEAFF.